This TCR beta chain comes out of a study of PD-L1 blockade in urothelial cancer. About the research overall: Male sex and bladder-origin urothelial cancer were recorded for about 85% of the roughly 30 patients. Blood samples contained a median 141,255 T cells.

Assay: immunoSEQ multiplex PCR; the TCRdb copy retains only in-frame clones and omits some. The repertoire holds 25,000 to 35,000 clones, with over 60% as singletons. Time point denoted: peripheral blood 6 weeks after treatment start. This clone was observed once. The source was PBMCs, collected around atezolizumab (anti-PD-L1) treatment. The sequence came from a man in his 70s with urothelial cancer.

The CDR3 is CASSIRTSYEQYF. In DNA, the CDR3 is TGTGCCAGTAGTATAAGAACTTCCTACGAGCAGTACTTC. The gene calls are TRBV19 and TRBJ2-7, with D uncertain. The CDR3 sequence is 13 residues long. V lost 2 bases and J 1 base, leaving 6 bases between the germline ends. Germline V gene sequence: CDR1 LNHDA, CDR2 SQIVND (reference sequence).